The T cell receptor beta chain described here comes from a study of T cells in Graves' hyperthyroidism and ophthalmopathy. General study points: Researchers report that a 13 V-J model separated ophthalmopathy from stable hyperthyroidism.

V lost 1 base and J lost 1; bases outside the gene matches: 14. There are 21 residues in the CDR3. Germline lookup yields CDR1 DFQATT and CDR2 SNEGSKA (reference sequence). Absent ophthalmopathy progression within 18 months defined stable Graves' hyperthyroidism. As concerns this clonotype: What it recognizes is unknown.

The investigators amplified TCR beta CDR3 regions from RNA transcripts. First-round RT-PCR of the TCR CDR3 relied on the HTBI primer set. MiXCR, run by TCRdb on the multiplex PCR reads, gives a single entry per CDR3 protein. This sample yields about 610,000 distinct CDR3 sequences, of which more than 45% are seen a single time; approximately 8.4% belongs to the top ten. This sequence originates from a woman in her late teens or twenties with Graves' hyperthyroidism. Specimen: peripheral blood or thyroid tissue (not recorded which). The chain couples TRBV20-1 to TRBJ2-6, with 12 bases lining up with TRBD1. The CDR3 sequence is CSARGEAGQGASSSGANVLTF. CDR3 nucleotide sequence: TGCAGTGCTAGAGGAGAGGCGGGACAGGGGGCGTCTAGTTCTGGGGCCAACGTCCTGACTTTC.